This is a list of T cell receptor beta chains from one sample in a study of cytomegalovirus exposure and HLA in healthy donors. The repertoire was sequenced with immunoSEQ multiplex PCR; TCRdb's copy has only in-frame clones and lacks some. The profile covers approximately 180,000 clones, with approximately 80% appearing a single time and roughly 2% taken by the ten largest. The sample consisted of PBMCs. The source is a woman aged 25 to 39 in good health and CMV-seronegative. The CDR3 runs from the conserved cysteine through the conserved F or W. The D gene is left open where the match is weak. Some rows have no size entry. The others give once, few or many, or a class for an expanded clone.

CDR3aa: CASSPPAYEQYF
CDR3nt: TGTGCCAGCAGCCCCCCGGCCTACGAGCAGTACTTC
d_gene: -
abundance: -
j_gene: TRBJ2-7
v_gene: TRBV7-2

CDR3aa: CASSHSGSGANLVGQYF
CDR3nt: TGTGCCAGCAGTCACTCGGGTTCGGGAGCTAATCTTGTTGGGCAGTACTTC
d_gene: -
abundance: once
j_gene: TRBJ2-7
v_gene: TRBV7-8

CDR3aa: CASSQVPPNGEQFF
CDR3nt: TGCGCCAGCAGCCAAGTTCCCCCCAACGGTGAGCAGTTCTTC
d_gene: -
abundance: -
j_gene: TRBJ2-1
v_gene: TRBV4-1

CDR3aa: CASSLRGFSGNTIYF
CDR3nt: TGTGCCAGCAGTTTGCGAGGTTTCTCTGGAAACACCATATATTTT
d_gene: -
abundance: -
j_gene: TRBJ1-3
v_gene: TRBV27

CDR3aa: CASSLVTGGSSGANVLTF
CDR3nt: TGCGCCAGCAGCTTAGTCACAGGGGGCTCCTCTGGGGCCAACGTCCTGACTTTC
d_gene: TRBD1
abundance: -
j_gene: TRBJ2-6
v_gene: TRBV5-1

CDR3aa: CASSYDRGNTGELFF
CDR3nt: TGTGCCAGCAGTTACGACAGGGGGAATACCGGGGAGCTGTTTTTT
d_gene: TRBD1
abundance: -
j_gene: TRBJ2-2
v_gene: TRBV6-5

CDR3aa: CASSKDRVGGDEQYF
CDR3nt: TGTGCCAGCAGCAAAGACAGGGTCGGAGGGGACGAGCAGTACTTC
d_gene: -
abundance: few
j_gene: TRBJ2-7
v_gene: TRBV7-9

CDR3aa: CASSHVTADETEAFF
CDR3nt: TGCGCCAGCAGCCACGTGACAGCAGACGAGACTGAAGCTTTCTTT
d_gene: -
abundance: once
j_gene: TRBJ1-1
v_gene: TRBV4-1

CDR3aa: CASSSNSVGGNYEQYF
CDR3nt: TGTGCCAGCAGCTCTAATAGCGTCGGGGGAAATTACGAGCAGTACTTC
d_gene: -
abundance: -
j_gene: TRBJ2-7
v_gene: TRBV7-6

CDR3aa: CASSGRQGGYGYTF
CDR3nt: TGTGCCAGCAGTGGTAGACAGGGGGGCTATGGCTACACCTTC
d_gene: TRBD1
abundance: -
j_gene: TRBJ1-2
v_gene: TRBV25-1

CDR3aa: CASRRTGGGYEQYF
CDR3nt: TGTGCCAGCAGACGGACAGGGGGCGGTTACGAGCAGTACTTC
d_gene: TRBD1
abundance: -
j_gene: TRBJ2-7
v_gene: TRBV28

CDR3aa: CASSEASIVADTQYF
CDR3nt: TGTGCCAGCAGTGAAGCGAGCATAGTTGCAGATACGCAGTATTTT
d_gene: -
abundance: -
j_gene: TRBJ2-3
v_gene: TRBV6-1

CDR3aa: CASSFILGEEETQYF
CDR3nt: TGTGCCAGCAGTTTTATTCTCGGAGAGGAAGAGACCCAGTACTTC
d_gene: -
abundance: -
j_gene: TRBJ2-5
v_gene: TRBV27

CDR3aa: CASRPGQGRVNEQFF
CDR3nt: TGTGCCAGCAGGCCAGGACAGGGTCGTGTCAATGAGCAGTTCTTC
d_gene: TRBD1
abundance: -
j_gene: TRBJ2-1
v_gene: TRBV13

CDR3aa: CASSDKRANTGELFF
CDR3nt: TGTGCCAGCAGTGATAAGCGGGCAAACACCGGGGAGCTGTTTTTT
d_gene: -
abundance: -
j_gene: TRBJ2-2
v_gene: TRBV2

CDR3aa: CASSVQGGIGELFF
CDR3nt: TGCGCCAGCAGTGTTCAAGGGGGTATCGGGGAGCTGTTTTTT
d_gene: -
abundance: -
j_gene: TRBJ2-2
v_gene: TRBV10-2

CDR3aa: CASSLSAWESGTYNEQFF
CDR3nt: TGTGCCAGCAGCTTAAGCGCGTGGGAATCGGGGACCTACAATGAGCAGTTCTTC
d_gene: -
abundance: -
j_gene: TRBJ2-1
v_gene: TRBV7-2

CDR3aa: CASSPDRTGGYQTQYF
CDR3nt: TGTGCCAGCAGCCCGGATAGGACTGGGGGCTATCAGACCCAGTACTTC
d_gene: -
abundance: -
j_gene: TRBJ2-5
v_gene: TRBV27

CDR3aa: CASSQERASYNEQFF
CDR3nt: TGCGCCAGCAGCCAAGAGCGAGCCTCCTACAATGAGCAGTTCTTC
d_gene: -
abundance: -
j_gene: TRBJ2-1
v_gene: TRBV4-1

CDR3aa: CASSPGPGELNTEAFF
CDR3nt: TGCGCCAGCAGCCCAGGGCCGGGGGAACTGAACACTGAAGCTTTCTTT
d_gene: -
abundance: -
j_gene: TRBJ1-1
v_gene: TRBV5-1

CDR3aa: CASSPYGAISTDTQYF
CDR3nt: TGTGCCAGCAGCCCCTATGGGGCCATCAGCACAGATACGCAGTATTTT
d_gene: -
abundance: -
j_gene: TRBJ2-3
v_gene: TRBV6-6

CDR3aa: CASSLLGRANEQYF
CDR3nt: TGTGCCAGCAGCTTACTCGGGAGGGCCAACGAGCAGTACTTC
d_gene: TRBD2
abundance: -
j_gene: TRBJ2-7
v_gene: TRBV11-2

CDR3aa: CASSVSGTTDNEQFF
CDR3nt: TGTGCCAGCAGCGTATCTGGGACTACCGACAATGAGCAGTTCTTC
d_gene: TRBD2
abundance: few
j_gene: TRBJ2-1
v_gene: TRBV9

CDR3aa: CSSSSGAETQYF
CDR3nt: TGTTCCAGCAGCTCAGGGGCAGAGACCCAGTACTTC
d_gene: -
abundance: few
j_gene: TRBJ2-5
v_gene: TRBV7-9

CDR3aa: CASSFRASSRNEQFF
CDR3nt: TGTGCTAGCAGCTTTCGGGCTAGCAGTCGCAATGAGCAGTTCTTC
d_gene: -
abundance: -
j_gene: TRBJ2-1
v_gene: TRBV7-7

CDR3aa: CASSPDRGLGTEAFF
CDR3nt: TGTGCCAGCAGCCCAGATCGGGGGTTAGGTACTGAAGCTTTCTTT
d_gene: -
abundance: -
j_gene: TRBJ1-1
v_gene: TRBV7-2

CDR3aa: CASSLAGTVMNTEAFF
CDR3nt: TGTGCCAGCAGCCTTGCTGGGACAGTCATGAACACTGAAGCTTTCTTT
d_gene: TRBD1
abundance: -
j_gene: TRBJ1-1
v_gene: TRBV9

CDR3aa: CASSSRGQGLYEQYF
CDR3nt: TGTGCCAGCAGCTCCCGGGGACAGGGCTTATACGAGCAGTACTTC
d_gene: TRBD1
abundance: -
j_gene: TRBJ2-7
v_gene: TRBV7-9

CDR3aa: CASSLMGRRETQYF
CDR3nt: TGTGCCAGCAGCTTAATGGGCAGAAGGGAGACCCAGTACTTC
d_gene: -
abundance: -
j_gene: TRBJ2-5
v_gene: TRBV7-8

CDR3aa: CASSLRDRGLVGQFF
CDR3nt: TGTGCCAGCTCCCTTCGGGACAGGGGGCTCGTTGGGCAGTTCTTC
d_gene: TRBD1
abundance: -
j_gene: TRBJ2-1
v_gene: TRBV18

CDR3aa: CASSTGQRNTGELFF
CDR3nt: TGCGCCAGCAGCACGGGACAGAGGAACACCGGGGAGCTGTTTTTT
d_gene: TRBD1
abundance: once
j_gene: TRBJ2-2
v_gene: TRBV5-1

CDR3aa: CASTMGQGNQPQHF
CDR3nt: TGTGCCAGCACAATGGGGCAGGGGAATCAGCCCCAGCATTTT
d_gene: -
abundance: -
j_gene: TRBJ1-5
v_gene: TRBV2

CDR3aa: CASSLGSGNRAYEQYF
CDR3nt: TGTGCCAGCAGCTTGGGATCAGGGAATCGGGCCTACGAGCAGTACTTC
d_gene: -
abundance: few
j_gene: TRBJ2-7
v_gene: TRBV5-8

CDR3aa: CASSPGTAINEKLFF
CDR3nt: TGTGCCAGCAGCCCCGGGACAGCTATTAATGAAAAACTGTTTTTT
d_gene: TRBD1
abundance: -
j_gene: TRBJ1-4
v_gene: TRBV11-2

CDR3aa: CASSLSGAVYNEQFF
CDR3nt: TGCGCCAGCAGCCTAAGCGGGGCAGTCTACAATGAGCAGTTCTTC
d_gene: TRBD2
abundance: -
j_gene: TRBJ2-1
v_gene: TRBV5-1

CDR3aa: CATSRQHTAGANVLTF
CDR3nt: TGTGCCACCAGCAGACAGCATACAGCTGGGGCCAACGTCCTGACTTTC
d_gene: -
abundance: -
j_gene: TRBJ2-6
v_gene: TRBV15

CDR3aa: CASSESVRNNYGYTF
CDR3nt: TGTGCCAGCAGTGAATCCGTCAGAAATAACTATGGCTACACCTTC
d_gene: -
abundance: -
j_gene: TRBJ1-2
v_gene: TRBV2

CDR3aa: CASSLRTYEQYF
CDR3nt: TGTGCCAGCAGCCTCAGAACCTACGAGCAGTACTTC
d_gene: -
abundance: -
j_gene: TRBJ2-7
v_gene: TRBV27

CDR3aa: CALSRGKVWDNEQFF
CDR3nt: TGTGCCCTTAGCCGGGGTAAGGTTTGGGACAATGAGCAGTTCTTC
d_gene: -
abundance: -
j_gene: TRBJ2-1
v_gene: TRBV28

CDR3aa: CASSGDRGHGEAFF
CDR3nt: TGTGCCAGCAGCGGGGACAGGGGGCACGGTGAAGCTTTCTTT
d_gene: TRBD1
abundance: -
j_gene: TRBJ1-1
v_gene: TRBV5-4

CDR3aa: CASSITGDTEAFF
CDR3nt: TGTGCCAGCAGCATCACAGGGGACACTGAAGCTTTCTTT
d_gene: TRBD1
abundance: -
j_gene: TRBJ1-1
v_gene: TRBV5-4

CDR3aa: CASSLETGNYGYTF
CDR3nt: TGTGCCAGCAGCTTAGAGACAGGGAACTATGGCTACACCTTC
d_gene: TRBD1
abundance: -
j_gene: TRBJ1-2
v_gene: TRBV7-2

CDR3aa: CASSPLRSSYNEQFF
CDR3nt: TGCGCCAGCAGCCCTCTCCGTAGCTCCTACAATGAGCAGTTCTTC
d_gene: -
abundance: -
j_gene: TRBJ2-1
v_gene: TRBV5-1

CDR3aa: CASSFQTGTQYF
CDR3nt: TGTGCCAGCAGCTTCCAGACAGGGACGCAGTATTTT
d_gene: TRBD1
abundance: -
j_gene: TRBJ2-3
v_gene: TRBV11-3

CDR3aa: CAISESPEFDKETQYF
CDR3nt: TGTGCCATCAGTGAGTCCCCTGAGTTCGATAAAGAGACCCAGTACTTC
d_gene: -
abundance: -
j_gene: TRBJ2-5
v_gene: TRBV10-3